This TCR beta chain was obtained from a study of Graves' ophthalmopathy and Graves' hyperthyroidism. Study-level findings and limits: Ophthalmopathy progression predictions by the model showed 72.22% specificity and about 70% sensitivity.

Hyperthyroidism was new, under 2 months, in patients aged 18 to 65. Ineligible for inclusion were patients with other autoimmune diseases, uncontrolled infections, pregnancy or lactation. The CDR3 covers 20 residues. Germline V CDR1 and CDR2: ENHRY, SYGVKD. V was clipped by 2 bases and J by 4 bases; unmatched bases: 20. RNA served as the template for amplifying TCR beta CDR3 regions. HTBI-primed first-round RT-PCR preceded second-round multiplex PCR. TCRdb processed the multiplex PCR reads anew with MiXCR; each CDR3 protein has one entry. Among hundreds of thousands of distinct CDR3 sequences listed, more than 20% were seen once. In its sample, this clonotype was seen many times. Its antigen remains unidentified.

This sequence joins TRBV10-3 and TRBJ2-7; 10 nucleotides line up with TRBD2. Source material: peripheral blood. This TCR was sampled from a woman aged 18-29 years with stable Graves' hyperthyroidism. This chain's CDR3 is CAISEGSASGRLDIGYEQYF. The CDR3 coding sequence is TGTGCCATCAGTGAGGGATCGGCTAGCGGGAGATTAGATATAGGATACGAGCAGTACTTC.